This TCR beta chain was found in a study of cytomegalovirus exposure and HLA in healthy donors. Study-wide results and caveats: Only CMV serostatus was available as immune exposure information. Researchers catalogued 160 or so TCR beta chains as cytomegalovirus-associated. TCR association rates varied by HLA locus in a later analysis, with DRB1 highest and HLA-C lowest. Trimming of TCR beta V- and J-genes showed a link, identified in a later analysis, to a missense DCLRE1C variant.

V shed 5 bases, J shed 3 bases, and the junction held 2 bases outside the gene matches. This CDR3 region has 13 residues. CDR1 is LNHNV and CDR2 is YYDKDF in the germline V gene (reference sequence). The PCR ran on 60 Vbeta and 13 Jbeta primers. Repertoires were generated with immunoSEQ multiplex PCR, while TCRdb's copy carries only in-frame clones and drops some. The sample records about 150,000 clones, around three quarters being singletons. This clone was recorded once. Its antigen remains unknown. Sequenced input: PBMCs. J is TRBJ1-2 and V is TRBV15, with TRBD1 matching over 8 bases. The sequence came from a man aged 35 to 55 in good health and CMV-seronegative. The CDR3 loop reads CATSEQGDYGYTF. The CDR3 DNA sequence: TGTGCCACCAGCGAACAGGGGGACTATGGCTACACCTTC.